The present T cell receptor beta chain was sequenced within a study of cytomegalovirus exposure and HLA in healthy donors. Background on the study: Out of 150 million to 200 million T cells, an earlier analysis found fewer than 140 million unique TCR beta sequences in total. Study findings and constraints: In vitro work confirmed that three CMV-associated chains recognize CMV antigens. Roughly even sequencing depth across donors was the assumption behind the presence/absence analyses.

The CDR3 is 14 amino acids. Trimming left V 4 bases short and J 2 bases short, with 11 bases between. Germline V gene data show CDR1 as SQVTM and CDR2 as ANQGSEA. With respect to this clone: Its antigen is not known.

The PCR contained 60 Vbeta and 13 Jbeta primers. The method was immunoSEQ multiplex PCR; TCRdb's version includes in-frame clones alone and lacks a portion of them. The sample lists 140,000 to 150,000 clones, about three quarters occurring once. The chain links TRBV29-1 to TRBJ2-2, with D perhaps TRBD2 (6 bases). This receptor was obtained from a male donor in good health and CMV-seronegative. What was sequenced was PBMCs. The CDR3 DNA is TGCAGCGTTGGACTAGGAACCAACACCGGGGAGCTGTTTTTT. It translates to CSVGLGTNTGELFF.